The 13 T cell receptor beta chains in this list originate from one sample, sequenced in a study of cytomegalovirus exposure and HLA in healthy donors. Primers for the PCR totalled 60 Vbeta and 13 Jbeta. Repertoires were generated with immunoSEQ multiplex PCR, while TCRdb's copy carries only in-frame clones and drops some. Of under 200,000 clones listed, roughly 12% are singletons. The material sequenced was PBMCs. These receptors were collected from a man aged 45-65 years in good health and CMV-seropositive.

There are a few counts of this clone. This specimen includes other DNA sequences encoding the same CDR3. V gene TRBV5-1 combines with J gene TRBJ1-2, with 7 bases fitting TRBD1. V lost 0 bases to trimming and J lost 8 bases; unmatched junction nucleotides: 7. CDR1 is SGHRS, CDR2 YFSETQ, per germline. The CDR3 consists of 14 residues. The CDR3 region has the DNA TGCGCCAGCAGCTTGGAACAGGGGATTGACGGCTACACCTTC. Protein: CASSLEQGIDGYTF.

This chain joins TRBV28 and TRBJ2-3; 7 bases match TRBD1. Germline lookup yields CDR1 MDHEN and CDR2 SYDVKM. The junction had 12 bases not matched to a gene; V was cut back by 7 bases and J by 2 bases. The CDR3 is 16 amino acids. The CDR3 is CASNLGQVRDTDTQYF. The DNA for the CDR3 is TGTGCCAGCAACCTAGGACAGGTCCGAGACACAGATACGCAGTATTTT. The variable domain in full, with the rest retrieved from reference TRBV28 and TRBJ2-3, is DVKVTQSSRYLVKRTGEKVFLECVQDMDHENMFWYRQDPGLGLRLIYFSYDVKMKEKGDIPEGYSVSREKKERFSLILESASTNQTSMYLCASNLGQVRDTDTQYFGPGTRLTVL.

This clone was observed a few times. The chain is built from TRBV5-8 and TRBJ1-5; 7 nucleotides line up with TRBD1. V lost 3 bases to trimming and J lost 4 bases; unmatched junction nucleotides: 7. The germline V gene has CDR1 SGHTS and CDR2 YDEGEE. This CDR3 contains 15 residues. The CDR3 loop is CASSSGTAKNQPQHF. The DNA for the CDR3 is TGTGCCAGCAGCTCGGGGACAGCTAAAAATCAGCCCCAGCATTTT.

V gene TRBV11-2 combines with J gene TRBJ2-3; 7 bases line up with TRBD1. Germline V gene lookup returns CDR1 SGHAT and CDR2 FQNNGV. The V and J ends lost 5 bases and 3 bases, in that order; junction bases with no gene match: 5. This CDR3 comprises 14 residues. This CDR3 reads CASSQGTDTDTQYF. The CDR3 DNA follows: TGTGCCAGCAGCCAGGGGACAGATACAGATACGCAGTATTTT.

This clone was detected a few times. The rearrangement uses TRBV4-3 and TRBJ2-3; TRBD2 agrees at 8 bases. V gave up 3 bases and J gave up 2 bases; unmatched junction bases: 13. From germline, CDR1 is LGHNA and CDR2 YSLEER. The CDR3 spans 18 residues. The CDR3 region has the DNA TGCGCCAGCAGCCAGGGGCTTATAGCGGGGAGAACCACAGATACGCAGTATTTT. Its protein product is CASSQGLIAGRTTDTQYF.

This chain connects TRBV4-2 to TRBJ1-5; D perhaps matches TRBD1 (6 bases). CDR1 LGHNA and CDR2 YNFKEQ come from the germline V gene. Trimming took off 2 bases at V and 1 base at J, with 12 bases between the two ends. The CDR3 contains 16 residues. CDR3 in amino acids: CASSQRGARSNQPQHF. Written as DNA, the CDR3 is TGTGCCAGCAGCCAACGGGGGGCGCGGAGCAATCAGCCCCAGCATTTT.

The genes are TRBV9 and TRBJ2-4; 7 nucleotides align to TRBD1. The CDR3 consists of 15 residues. With V trimmed by 3 bases and J by 6 bases, 9 bases remained unmatched. The germline V gene encodes CDR1 SGDLS and CDR2 YYNGEE. CDR3 DNA sequence: TGTGCCAGCAGCGGGCACATGACAGGGTCAAACATTCAGTACTTC. Protein: CASSGHMTGSNIQYF.

This rearrangement joins TRBV4-3 to TRBJ2-3, with TRBD1 as a possible D gene (6 bases). V was pared by 3 bases and J by 6 bases, with 16 bases between. Germline loops: CDR1 LGHNA, CDR2 YSLEER. The CDR3 length is 15 residues. The CDR3 reads CASSQFKGVGDTQYF. Here the CDR3 DNA reads TGCGCCAGCAGCCAGTTTAAGGGGGTTGGGGATACGCAGTATTTT.

There are a few counts of this clone. The chain employs TRBV6-5 and TRBJ1-2; possibly TRBD1 for D (5 bases). V was cut by 4 bases and J by 4 bases, with 10 bases left in between. The CDR3 has 13 amino acids. Germline V gene lookup returns CDR1 MNHEY and CDR2 SVGAGI. Written as DNA, the CDR3 is TGTGCCAGCAGTTCAGGGAAGCTCTATGGCTACACCTTC. Its protein product is CASSSGKLYGYTF.

This clone was seen more than once but under ten times. Other DNA variants within this sample encode the same CDR3. The rearrangement joins TRBV25-1 to TRBJ2-7; D might be TRBD1 (5 bases). Germline V gene lookup returns CDR1 MGHDK and CDR2 SYGVNS. V shed 6 bases and J shed 3 bases, with 21 bases lying between them. This CDR3 is built from 16 residues. The CDR3 is CASRGNRPSIDYEQYF. CDR3 sequence (DNA): TGTGCCAGCAGGGGGAACAGGCCTTCCATTGACTACGAGCAGTACTTC.

V and J are TRBV4-2 and TRBJ2-2, with D possibly being TRBD2 (5 bases). Germline lookup yields CDR1 LGHNA and CDR2 YNFKEQ. The V end lost 0 bases, the J end lost 7 bases, and 12 bases lay between the germline ends. This CDR3 region has 15 residues. This chain's CDR3 is CASSQDTEAGGELFF. CDR3 coding DNA: TGTGCCAGCAGCCAAGATACGGAGGCTGGCGGGGAGCTGTTTTTT.

On this clone itself: The sample holds other DNA sequences that translate to the same CDR3. The chain carries TRBV6-5 and TRBJ1-2; 8 nucleotides line up with TRBD1. Germline CDR1 and CDR2: MNHEY and SVGAGI. The CDR3 length is 13 residues. V lost 2 bases, J lost 5 bases, and 1 base stayed unmatched. The CDR3 DNA reads TGTGCCAGCAGTTACCGACAGGGGTATGGCTACACCTTC. Its protein product is CASSYRQGYGYTF.

There are a few counts of this clone. The chain carries TRBV6-6 and TRBJ1-4; D perhaps matches TRBD1 (5 bases). The CDR3 runs 15 residues. From germline, CDR1 is MNHNY and CDR2 SVGAGI (reference sequence). V lost 8 bases and J lost 8, with 21 bases in between. The DNA for the CDR3 is TGTGCCAGCGGATCCCCCGACGGGGGGGAAGAAAAACTGTTTTTT. This gives the protein CASGSPDGGEEKLFF.